The 10 T cell receptor beta chains reported below all come from one sample, sequenced in a study of a mutant IDH1 vaccine in newly diagnosed glioma. Described time point: week 23, last vaccination. All doses held 300 ug of mutant IDH1 20-mer peptide, with topical imiquimod. Sequencing used immunoSEQ multiplex PCR; TCRdb keeps in-frame clones, though not all of them. Among some 42,000 clones listed, around four fifths were seen once. No antigen has been identified for these receptors. The material sequenced was PBMCs, taken from a glioma patient whose treatment included an IDH1 peptide vaccine. The receptors come from a man aged 50-60 years with glioma.

This clone rates as medium-sized. CDR3 amino acids: CASSPPGAEVLYEQYF. CDR3 nucleotides: TGTGCCAGCTCACCACCGGGGGCAGAGGTACTCTACGAGCAGTACTTC. The rearrangement joins TRBV18 to TRBJ2-7, with D tentatively TRBD1 (6 bases). The CDR3 length is 16 residues. Germline values: CDR1 KGHSH, CDR2 LQKENI. Trimming stripped 0 bases from V and 3 bases from J, with 15 bases between.

Here the CDR3 reads CASSGASSNQPQHF. CDR3 DNA: TGTGCCAGCAGTGGAGCCAGTAGCAATCAGCCCCAGCATTTT. The chain has TRBV9 and TRBJ1-5; no reliable D call. This CDR3 comprises 14 residues. Germline V gene sequence: CDR1 SGDLS, CDR2 YYNGEE. V dropped 5 bases and J dropped 0 bases, with 9 bases sitting between them.

This chain joins TRBV2 and TRBJ2-2; TRBD2 is a possible D gene (6 bases). The V end was cut by 6 bases, the J end by 4 bases, with 9 bases between. The CDR3 extends over 13 amino acids. Germline values: CDR1 SNHLY, CDR2 FYNNEI. The CDR3 DNA reads as TGTGCCAGCAGGGCTAGCGTCACCGGGGAGCTGTTTTTT. This encodes CASRASVTGELFF.

The chain couples TRBV7-9 to TRBJ2-7, with D possibly TRBD2 on 5 matching bases. The CDR3 is 14 amino acids. V was clipped by 3 bases and J by 0 bases, with 9 bases between them. Germline assignment: CDR1 SEHNR and CDR2 FQNEAQ (reference sequence). CDR3 in DNA: TGTGCCAGCAGCTTTAGCGCGAGCTCCTACGAGCAGTACTTC. This encodes CASSFSASSYEQYF.

The chain recombines TRBV5-6 with TRBJ2-5, with TRBD1 identical over 7 bases. The CDR3 contains 14 residues. With V trimmed by 2 bases and J by 1 base, 2 bases remained unmatched. CDR1 is SGHDT, CDR2 YYEEEE, per germline. CDR3 sequence reads: CASSFGQAQETQYF. The CDR3 DNA sequence: TGTGCCAGCAGCTTCGGACAGGCCCAAGAGACCCAGTACTTC.

The genes are TRBV7-2 and TRBJ1-5, with D possibly being TRBD1 (5 bases). The CDR3 covers 15 residues. The germline gives CDR1 SGHTA, CDR2 FQGNSA. Trimming cost V 2 bases and J 1 base, with 9 bases left between them. CDR3 residues: CASSLFRESNQPQHF. CDR3 DNA: TGTGCCAGCAGCTTATTCAGGGAAAGCAATCAGCCCCAGCATTTT.

In its sample, this clone was seen a few times. The chain couples TRBV30 to TRBJ1-1; D uncertain. The germline CDR1 and CDR2 sequences are GTSNPN and SVGIG (reference sequence). The CDR3 sequence is 14 residues long. Trimming pared 8 bases from V and 1 base from J, leaving 17 bases between. This chain's CDR3 is CAHKKGLGNTEAFF. In nucleotides, the CDR3 is TGTGCCCATAAAAAAGGGTTGGGGAACACTGAAGCTTTCTTT.

The genes are TRBV6-5 and TRBJ1-4; TRBD1 aligns across 9 bases. The germline V gene encodes CDR1 MNHEY and CDR2 SVGAGI. J gave up 15 bases and V 8 bases, and 13 bases lay outside the gene matches. The CDR3 covers 13 residues. CDR3 protein: CASGWTGETNLFF. CDR3 coding DNA: TGTGCCAGCGGGTGGACAGGGGAAACGAATTTGTTTTTT.

The V call is TRBV30, the J call TRBJ2-3; D not certain. CDR3 size: 14 residues. Trimming removed 3 bases from V and 0 bases from J, with 10 bases in between. Germline lookup yields CDR1 GTSNPN and CDR2 SVGIG (reference sequence). The DNA for the CDR3 is TGTGCCTGGAGGAAAGGGCTAAGCACAGATACGCAGTATTTT. It yields the protein CAWRKGLSTDTQYF.

This chain uses TRBV30 with TRBJ1-2; no firm D call. Deletions cut 1 base from V and 8 bases from J, with 23 bases between. Germline V gene lookup returns CDR1 GTSNPN and CDR2 SVGIG (reference sequence). The CDR3 sequence is 16 residues long. As DNA, the CDR3 is TGTGCCTGGAGTGGTCGCAGGTCAGTCGGCCTAAGGGGCTACACCTTC. Its protein is CAWSGRRSVGLRGYTF. Using reference TRBV30 and TRBJ1-2 for the parts outside the CDR3, the full variable domain is SQTIHQWPATLVQPVGSPLSLECTVEGTSNPNLYWYRQAAGRGLQLLFYSVGIGQISSEVPQNLSASRPQDRQFILSSKKLLLSDSGFYLCAWSGRRSVGLRGYTFGSGTRLTVV.